These 32 T cell receptor beta chains were sequenced from one sample in a study of cytomegalovirus exposure and HLA in healthy donors. In the PCR, 60 Vbeta and 13 Jbeta primers were used. Using immunoSEQ multiplex PCR, the repertoire was profiled, and TCRdb retains in-frame clones only, with some absent. The table records over 100,000 clones, roughly 75% of them present only once. The sample taken for sequencing was PBMCs. The origin of the receptors is a man aged 30-40 years in good health and CMV-seronegative.

The gene calls are TRBV7-2 and TRBJ2-1; 11 bases are shared with TRBD2. The germline CDR1 and CDR2 sequences are SGHTA and FQGNSA. The CDR3 totals 15 residues. Trimming at V came to 5 bases and at J to 3 bases, leaving 3 bases not matched to a gene. The CDR3 sequence is CASSQTSGGYNEQFF. The CDR3 DNA sequence: TGTGCCAGCAGCCAAACTAGCGGGGGCTACAATGAGCAGTTCTTC.

As to this clone: The same CDR3 arises from other DNA sequences in this sample as well. The rearrangement uses TRBV2 and TRBJ2-5, with D hard to call. The CDR3 covers 11 residues. The V end lost 6 bases, the J end lost 2 bases, and 4 bases lay between the germline ends. The V gene's germline CDR1 is SNHLY and CDR2 FYNNEI. The CDR3 DNA follows: TGTGCCAGCAGCCCTCAAGAGACCCAGTACTTC. This sequence encodes CASSPQETQYF. Variable domain in full (rest from reference TRBV2 and TRBJ2-5): EPEVTQTPSHQVTQMGQEVILRCVPISNHLYFYWYRQILGQKVEFLVSFYNNEISEKSEIFDDQFSVERPDGSNFTLKIRSTKLEDSAMYFCASSPQETQYFGPGTRLLVL.

This clone was picked up one time. V is TRBV7-2 and J is TRBJ1-1, with D perhaps TRBD1 (5 bases). V was trimmed by 5 bases and J by 5 bases, leaving 18 bases between them. Germline-derived CDR1 and CDR2 are SGHTA and FQGNSA. The CDR3 consists of 15 residues. The CDR3 DNA sequence: TGTGCCAGCAGCGCCGACAGCCTTTTCAAAACTGAAGCTTTCTTT. As protein: CASSADSLFKTEAFF.

The rearrangement uses TRBV7-9 and TRBJ2-5; D unresolved. The CDR3 length is 15 residues. CDR1 is SEHNR, CDR2 FQNEAQ, per germline (reference sequence). The germline V and J ends were trimmed by 4 bases and 2 bases, with 14 bases remaining between them. The CDR3 here is CASSSPRPSQETQYF. CDR3 sequence (DNA): TGTGCCAGCAGCTCCCCTAGGCCCTCTCAAGAGACCCAGTACTTC.

This chain joins TRBV5-4 and TRBJ1-2; 8 bases agree with TRBD1. The CDR3 spans 14 residues. V gave up 4 bases and J gave up 6 bases; unmatched junction bases: 8. The germline gives CDR1 SGHNT, CDR2 YYREEE (reference sequence). CDR3 coding DNA: TGTGCCAGCAGCCCGGGACAGGCTTTAGATGGCTACACCTTC. This encodes CASSPGQALDGYTF. Full variable domain (missing parts from reference TRBV5-4 and TRBJ1-2): ETGVTQSPTHLIKTRGQQVTLRCSSQSGHNTVSWYQQALGQGPQFIFQYYREEENGRGNFPPRFSGLQFPNYSSELNVNALELDDSALYLCASSPGQALDGYTFGSGTRLTVV.

The rearrangement joins TRBV4-2 to TRBJ1-2; 11 bases are shared with TRBD1. The junction had 3 bases not matched to a gene; V was cut back by 1 base and J by 5 bases. Germline V gives CDR1 LGHNA, CDR2 YNFKEQ. The CDR3 consists of 15 residues. As DNA, the CDR3 is TGTGCCAGCAGCCAAGCCGGGACAGGGGGATATGGCTACACCTTC. Translation gives CASSQAGTGGYGYTF.

This chain joins TRBV18 and TRBJ1-1, with TRBD1 identical over 7 bases. The CDR3 runs to 16 residues. V lost 6 bases to trimming and J lost 0 bases; unmatched junction nucleotides: 10. Germline CDR1 and CDR2: KGHSH and LQKENI. The CDR3 nucleotides are TGTGCCAGCTCCCTCTGGACAGGCCCCATGAACACTGAAGCTTTCTTT. It is translated as CASSLWTGPMNTEAFF. The full variable domain, in which reference TRBV18 and TRBJ1-1 provide the parts outside the CDR3, is NAGVMQNPRHLVRRRGQEARLRCSPMKGHSHVYWYRQLPEEGLKFMVYLQKENIIDESGMPKERFSAEFPKEGPSILRIQQVVRGDSAAYFCASSLWTGPMNTEAFFGQGTRLTVV.

This clone has only a few counts. The rearrangement uses TRBV21-1 and TRBJ2-2; TRBD2 is the table's D call, not checked against the DNA. TRBV21-1 counts as a pseudogene. The CDR3 spans 20 residues. The chain's CDR3 is CASSKVSGGRGPKNTGELFF. In nucleotides, the CDR3 is TGTGCCAGCAGCAAAGTTTCGGGAGGGCGGGGACCTAAGAACACCGGGGAGCTGTTTTTT.

This chain connects TRBV12-1 to TRBJ1-1. TRBV12-1 is classified as a pseudogene. The CDR3 runs to 15 residues. CDR3 nucleotides: TGTGCCAGCAGCTGCCCGCCGGGCGGGGGCACTGAAGCTTTCTTT. It encodes CASSCPPGGGTEAFF.

Only one count was recorded for this clone. This chain joins TRBV19 and TRBJ1-1, with a possible D match to TRBD1 (5 bases). This CDR3 has 14 residues. The V and J ends lost 9 bases and 5 bases respectively, with 19 bases between them. Looked up from germline, CDR1 is LNHDA and CDR2 is SQIVND (reference sequence). The CDR3 is CASSYRTDRTEAFF. The CDR3 nucleotides read TGTGCCAGCTCATACAGGACGGATAGAACTGAAGCTTTCTTT.

The chain employs TRBV13 and TRBJ1-3; no clear D gene. Germline V lookup: CDR1 PRHDT, CDR2 FYEKMQ (reference sequence). Trimming took off 2 bases at V and 4 bases at J, with 9 bases between the two ends. CDR3 length equals 14 residues. The CDR3 protein is CASSLRGGGNTIYF. The CDR3 coding sequence is TGTGCCAGCAGCTTACGGGGAGGAGGAAACACCATATATTTT.

As for this clone: The same CDR3 is also encoded by other DNA sequences in this sample. This rearrangement joins TRBV7-2 to TRBJ1-1; the D is unclear. The V end was cut by 5 bases, the J end by 1 base, with 8 bases between. The CDR3 has 13 residues. Looked up from germline, CDR1 is SGHTA and CDR2 is FQGNSA. CDR3 region: CASSPRQNTEAFF. In DNA, the CDR3 is TGTGCCAGCAGCCCACGACAGAACACTGAAGCTTTCTTT.

The rearrangement links TRBV6-5 to TRBJ1-1; 9 bases line up with TRBD1. The CDR3 contains 15 residues. CDR1 and CDR2 from the germline V gene are MNHEY and SVGAGI. With V trimmed by 5 bases and J by 4 bases, 8 bases remained unmatched. CDR3 nucleotide sequence: TGTGCCAGCAGTCAGACAGGGGGTCGGAGCACTGAAGCTTTCTTT. It yields the protein CASSQTGGRSTEAFF.

The chain couples TRBV4-1 to TRBJ1-1; perhaps TRBD1 as D (6 bases). This CDR3 region has 18 residues. Looked up from germline, CDR1 is MGHRA and CDR2 is YSYEKL. V gave up 4 bases and J gave up 0 bases, with 21 bases separating them. As DNA, the CDR3 is TGCGCCAGCAGCCCCCAGCGGGACATCGGCGGTTTGAACACTGAAGCTTTCTTT. Protein sequence: CASSPQRDIGGLNTEAFF.

The rearrangement links TRBV10-3 to TRBJ2-7; D gene uncertain. This CDR3 contains 12 residues. Trimming cost V 2 bases and J 2 bases, with 4 bases left between them. From germline, CDR1 is ENHRY and CDR2 SYGVKD. Here the CDR3 reads CAISEAAYEQYF. The CDR3 region has the DNA TGTGCCATCAGTGAGGCAGCCTACGAGCAGTACTTC.

The chain uses TRBV4-1 and TRBJ2-5; 9 nucleotides agree with TRBD1. The CDR3 has 17 residues. The V segment lost 3 bases and the J segment 4 bases; nucleotides outside the gene matches: 12. CDR1 is MGHRA, CDR2 YSYEKL, per germline. CDR3 protein: CASSQDGQGLILETQYF. CDR3 coding DNA: TGCGCCAGCAGCCAGGATGGACAGGGGTTGATCCTAGAGACCCAGTACTTC.

The chain links TRBV7-2 to TRBJ2-3; 10 positions match TRBD2. The CDR3 totals 15 residues. Per the germline V gene, CDR1 is SGHTA and CDR2 is FQGNSA. With 5 bases clipped from V and 6 bases from J, the junction kept 8 bases outside the gene matches. The CDR3 loop reads CASSASGSSSDTQYF. The CDR3 bases are TGTGCCAGCAGCGCTAGCGGGAGTTCTTCTGATACGCAGTATTTT.

Concerning this clone: Germline and junction disagree at one end, which may indicate a read error. This sample includes further DNA sequences coding for the same CDR3. The chain combines TRBV7-2 with TRBJ1-6; the D gene is possibly TRBD1 (5 bases). The CDR3 has 15 residues. Germline values: CDR1 SGHTA, CDR2 FQGNSA. CDR3 amino acids: CASSLRGLRNSPLHF. The CDR3, as DNA: TGTGCCAGCAGCTTAAGGGGTTTGCGGAATTCCCCCCTCCACTTT.

CDR3 in amino acids: CATAPPSNEKLFF. In DNA, the CDR3 is TGTGCCACCGCGCCCCCGTCCAATGAAAAACTGTTTTTT. The chain carries TRBV19 and TRBJ1-4; D unresolved. CDR3 size: 13 residues. The V end was cut by 10 bases, the J end by 5 bases, with 14 bases between. Germline V gene data show CDR1 as LNHDA and CDR2 as SQIVND (reference sequence).

V gene TRBV4-1 combines with J gene TRBJ2-5, with 10 bases lining up with TRBD1. Germline loops: CDR1 MGHRA, CDR2 YSYEKL. V was pared by 2 bases and J by 1 base, with 7 bases of the junction left unmatched. This CDR3 contains 17 residues. The CDR3: CASSQNPGQGTQETQYF. The CDR3 region has the DNA TGCGCCAGCAGCCAAAATCCGGGACAGGGGACCCAAGAGACCCAGTACTTC.

The chain is built from TRBV5-1 and TRBJ2-1; D may be TRBD1 (5 bases). CDR3 length: 15 amino acids. Trimming left V 0 bases short and J 2 bases short, with 9 bases between. Germline V gene lookup returns CDR1 SGHRS and CDR2 YFSETQ. The CDR3 nucleotides are TGCGCCAGCAGCTTGGGACAGAGCGCCTACAATGAGCAGTTCTTC. It encodes CASSLGQSAYNEQFF.

The CDR3 sequence: CASSLNGLAQETQYF. As DNA, the CDR3 is TGTGCCAGCAGCCTAAACGGACTCGCCCAAGAGACCCAGTACTTC. The V gene is TRBV7-2, the J gene TRBJ2-5, with D perhaps matching TRBD2 (5 bases). The CDR3 is 15 residues long. Germline V gives CDR1 SGHTA, CDR2 FQGNSA. Deletions cut 5 bases from V and 1 base from J, with 14 bases between. Using reference TRBV7-2 and TRBJ2-5 for the parts outside the CDR3, the full variable domain is GAGVSQSPSNKVTEKGKDVELRCDPISGHTALYWYRQSLGQGLEFLIYFQGNSAPDKSGLPSDRFSAERTGGSVSTLTIQRTQQEDSAVYLCASSLNGLAQETQYFGPGTRLLVL.

This chain links TRBV28 with TRBJ1-5; 9 bases are a match to TRBD1. Germline values: CDR1 MDHEN, CDR2 SYDVKM. The CDR3 consists of 15 residues. After removal of 5 bases from V and 1 base from J, the junction contained 3 bases not matched to a gene. Here the CDR3 reads CASSGQGKSNQPQHF. The CDR3 bases are TGTGCCAGCAGTGGACAGGGGAAGAGCAATCAGCCCCAGCATTTT.

The chain carries TRBV9 and TRBJ1-4; no reliable D call. This CDR3 has 14 amino acids. The germline CDR1 and CDR2 sequences are SGDLS and YYNGEE. The V gene lost 4 bases and the J gene lost 2 bases, with 9 bases spanning the gap. The CDR3 DNA follows: TGTGCCAGCAGCCCAGAATTGACTAATGAAAAACTGTTTTTT. This translates into CASSPELTNEKLFF.

The chain links TRBV28 to TRBJ1-1; D is uncertain. The CDR3 covers 11 residues. Per germline, CDR1 MDHEN and CDR2 SYDVKM. The germline V and J ends were trimmed by 7 bases and 4 bases, with 7 bases remaining between them. CDR3 nucleotides: TGTGCCAGCACTAGTACCACTGAAGCTTTCTTT. This translates into CASTSTTEAFF. Combining the CDR3 with reference TRBV28 and TRBJ1-1 gives the whole variable domain DVKVTQSSRYLVKRTGEKVFLECVQDMDHENMFWYRQDPGLGLRLIYFSYDVKMKEKGDIPEGYSVSREKKERFSLILESASTNQTSMYLCASTSTTEAFFGQGTRLTVV.

This clone was observed a handful of times. J is TRBJ2-3 and V is TRBV7-8; D may be TRBD2 (7 bases). Germline CDR1 SGHVS, CDR2 FQNEAQ. Trimming shortened V by 5 bases and J by 3 bases, and 18 bases separated the two germline ends. The CDR3 is 16 residues long. CDR3 nucleotide sequence: TGTGCCAGCAGCCCAGGGGTCGGGGAGGGTACAGATACGCAGTATTTT. This translates into CASSPGVGEGTDTQYF. Based on the CDR3 plus reference TRBV7-8 and TRBJ2-3, the full variable domain is GAGVSQSPRYKVAKRGQDVALRCDPISGHVSLFWYQQALGQGPEFLTYFQNEAQLDKSGLPSDRFFAERPEGSVSTLKIQRTQQEDSAVYLCASSPGVGEGTDTQYFGPGTRLTVL.

Concerning this clone itself: Within the sample, other DNA sequences also encode this same CDR3. The chain is built from TRBV20-1 and TRBJ2-3, with D perhaps TRBD2 (6 bases). Trimming removed 6 bases from V and 5 bases from J, with 9 bases in between. This CDR3 region has 11 residues. Germline V gene data show CDR1 as DFQATT and CDR2 as SNEGSKA (reference sequence). CDR3 nucleotide sequence: TGCAGTGCACGAGCGGGAGATACGCAGTATTTT. Translated: CSARAGDTQYF.

This clone has more than one count but fewer than ten. The chain combines TRBV28 with TRBJ1-2; D may be TRBD1 (6 bases). The CDR3 runs to 13 residues. The germline gives CDR1 MDHEN, CDR2 SYDVKM. Between the trimmed V and J ends, which lost 1 base and 3 bases, there was a span of 6 bases. The CDR3 is CASSLSGDYGYTF. The CDR3 DNA reads as TGTGCCAGCAGTTTATCAGGGGACTATGGCTACACCTTC.

This clone appeared once. CDR3 sequence reads: CASSERSGVGNTEAFF. CDR3 nucleotides: TGCGCCAGCAGTGAGCGGTCAGGTGTAGGGAACACTGAAGCTTTCTTT. The V and J genes are TRBV10-2 and TRBJ1-1; no reliable D call. This CDR3 comprises 16 residues. V lost 2 bases and J lost 1, with 14 bases in between. Germline V gene data show CDR1 as WSHSY and CDR2 as SAAADI.

A few counts support this clone. This chain joins TRBV30 and TRBJ1-2; no clear D gene. Germline lookup yields CDR1 GTSNPN and CDR2 SVGIG (reference sequence). CDR3 size: 11 residues. Trimming removed 2 bases from V and 7 bases from J, with 8 bases in between. The CDR3 sequence: CAWSWESGYTF. The CDR3 DNA sequence: TGTGCCTGGAGTTGGGAGAGTGGCTACACCTTC.

Only a few counts were recorded for this clone. The chain uses TRBV2 and TRBJ2-1; no definite D call. The CDR3 extends over 12 amino acids. Germline V CDR1 and CDR2: SNHLY, FYNNEI. Trimming shortened V by 6 bases and J by 7 bases, and 10 bases separated the two germline ends. The CDR3 reads CASSLARNEQFF. The DNA of the CDR3 is TGTGCCAGCAGCTTAGCCCGGAATGAGCAGTTCTTC.

This clone appeared a single time. The chain has TRBV7-2 and TRBJ1-5; D may be TRBD1 (6 bases). CDR1 SGHTA and CDR2 FQGNSA come from the germline V gene. Trimming removed 2 bases from V and 1 base from J, with 9 bases in between. CDR3 length equals 15 residues. CDR3 region: CASSLWTASNQPQHF. DNA of the CDR3: TGTGCCAGCAGCTTATGGACAGCAAGCAATCAGCCCCAGCATTTT.